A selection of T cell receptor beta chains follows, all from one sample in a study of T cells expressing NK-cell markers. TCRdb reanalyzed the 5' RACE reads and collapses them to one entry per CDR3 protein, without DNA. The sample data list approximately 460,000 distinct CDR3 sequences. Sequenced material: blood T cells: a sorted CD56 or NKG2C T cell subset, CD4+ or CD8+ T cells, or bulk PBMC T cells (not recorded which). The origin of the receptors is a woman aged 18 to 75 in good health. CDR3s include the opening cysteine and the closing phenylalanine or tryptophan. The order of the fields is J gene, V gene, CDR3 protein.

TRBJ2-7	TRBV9	CASSVATGGIYEQYF
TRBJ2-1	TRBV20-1	CSARGPGTSGRGDEQFF
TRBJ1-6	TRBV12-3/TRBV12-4	CASSYGSRVDSPLHF
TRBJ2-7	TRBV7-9	CASSLASGRLGSYEQYF
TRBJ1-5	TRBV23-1	CASSHRSNQPQHF
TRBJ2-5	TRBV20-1	CSARKGEDPQETQYF
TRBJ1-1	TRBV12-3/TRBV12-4	CASSLRGGMNTEAFF
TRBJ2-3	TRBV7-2	CPSSSAGTTLPDTQYF
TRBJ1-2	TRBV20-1	CSASFGTGRYGYTF
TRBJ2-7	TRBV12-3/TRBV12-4	CASSLNSRGSYEQYF
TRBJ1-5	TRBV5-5	CASSRGQGLGNQPQHF
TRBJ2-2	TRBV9	CASSVVVIGGELFF
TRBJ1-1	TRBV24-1	CATGREAGYTEAFF
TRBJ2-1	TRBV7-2	CASSLMASVDSYNEQFF
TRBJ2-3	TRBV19	CASTLGLAVTDTQYF
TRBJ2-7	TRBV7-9	CASSEPGLAIYEQYF
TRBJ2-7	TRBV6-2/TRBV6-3	CASSYAWTGYEQYF
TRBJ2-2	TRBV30	CAWGGGGELFF
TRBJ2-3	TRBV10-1	CATSLVTTDTQYF
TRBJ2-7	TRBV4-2	CASSQDHGGYEQYF
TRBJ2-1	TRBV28	CATGTSGRGNEQFF
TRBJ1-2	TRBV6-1	CASGTAGDNPDGYTF
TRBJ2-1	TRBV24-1	CATSPEGVSNEQFF
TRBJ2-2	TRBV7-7	CASGTSANTGELFF
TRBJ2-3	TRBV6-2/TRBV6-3	CASRGLGAGTDTQYF
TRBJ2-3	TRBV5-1	CASSWGRAPTDTQYF
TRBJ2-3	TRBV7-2	CASSHSGGGLDTQYF
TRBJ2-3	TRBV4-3	CASSQELLAEDTDTQYF
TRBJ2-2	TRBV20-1	CSASLLAGGTGELFF
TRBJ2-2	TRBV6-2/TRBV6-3	CASSYTTDPRTGGWTGELFF
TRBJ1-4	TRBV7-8	CASSLQQGGGEKLFF
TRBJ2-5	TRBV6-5	CASSYRDRVGETQYF
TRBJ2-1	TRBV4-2	CASSQEGEFHEQFF
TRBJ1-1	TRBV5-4	CASGGQRNTEAFF
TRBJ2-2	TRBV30	CAWSGPPNTGELFF
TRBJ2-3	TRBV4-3	CASSQDLGARGSTDTQYF
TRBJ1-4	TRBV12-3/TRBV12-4	CASSFSWEKLFF
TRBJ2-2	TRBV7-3	CASSLAGVTGELFF
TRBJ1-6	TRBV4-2	CASSQGPPGTSNSPLHF
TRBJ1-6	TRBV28	CASSLARDFPSLSSPLHF
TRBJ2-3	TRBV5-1	CASSLSRTHTDTQYF
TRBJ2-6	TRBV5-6	CASRSGGGTYSGANVLTF
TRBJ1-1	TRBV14	CASSRRTGGAFF
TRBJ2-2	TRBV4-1	CASSSGQGVDTGELFF
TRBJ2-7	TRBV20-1	CSARFTGGKQYF
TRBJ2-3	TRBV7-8	CASSPYGARSPDTQYF
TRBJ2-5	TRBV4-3	CASSQDPTVVGETQYF
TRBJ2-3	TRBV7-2	CASSRTSVTSPADTQYF
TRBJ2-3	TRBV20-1	CSARSTRGSTDTQYF
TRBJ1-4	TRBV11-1	CASSFPHGTGGETNEKLFF
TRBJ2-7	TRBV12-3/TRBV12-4	CASSLRGLAGSRYEQYF
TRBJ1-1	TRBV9	CASSVFGGRTLNTEAFF
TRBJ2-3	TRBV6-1	CASSPVLGAGTDTQYF
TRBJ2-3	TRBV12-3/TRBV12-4	CASSPTGHRTDTQYF
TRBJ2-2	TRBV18	CASSPPGAPGELFF
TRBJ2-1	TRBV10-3	CAISTSGRIDNEQFF
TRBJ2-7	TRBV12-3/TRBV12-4	CASSLAGTSGEQYF